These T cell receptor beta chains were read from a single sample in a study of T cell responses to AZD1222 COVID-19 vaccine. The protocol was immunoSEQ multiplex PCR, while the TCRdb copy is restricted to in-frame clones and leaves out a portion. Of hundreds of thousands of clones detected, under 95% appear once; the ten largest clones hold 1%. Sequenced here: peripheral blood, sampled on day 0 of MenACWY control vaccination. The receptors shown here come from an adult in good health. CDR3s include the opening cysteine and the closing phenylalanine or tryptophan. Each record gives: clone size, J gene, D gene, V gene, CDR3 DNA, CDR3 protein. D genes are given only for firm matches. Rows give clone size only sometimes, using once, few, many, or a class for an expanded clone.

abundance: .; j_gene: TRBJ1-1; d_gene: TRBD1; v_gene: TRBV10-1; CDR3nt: TGCGCCAGCAGTGAGGAGACAGGGGCGCCGACTGAAGCTTTCTTT; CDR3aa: CASSEETGAPTEAFF
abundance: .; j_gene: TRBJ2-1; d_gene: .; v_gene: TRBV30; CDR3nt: TGTGCCTGGAGTCACGGCCTAGTCAGCGATGAGCAGTTCTTC; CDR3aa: CAWSHGLVSDEQFF
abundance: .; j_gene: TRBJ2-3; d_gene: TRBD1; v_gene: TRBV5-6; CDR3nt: TGTGCCAGCAGCCTCGGGACAGGGGGCCCGGATACGCAGTATTTT; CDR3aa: CASSLGTGGPDTQYF
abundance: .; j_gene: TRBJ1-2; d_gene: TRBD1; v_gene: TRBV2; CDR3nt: TGTGCCAGCGGAACGGGACAGGGAACCTACACCTTC; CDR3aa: CASGTGQGTYTF
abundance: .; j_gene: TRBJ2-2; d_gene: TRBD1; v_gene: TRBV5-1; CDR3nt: TGCGCCAGCAGCCCCGAAACAGGGGGCTTTAACACCGGGGAGCTGTTTTTT; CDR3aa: CASSPETGGFNTGELFF
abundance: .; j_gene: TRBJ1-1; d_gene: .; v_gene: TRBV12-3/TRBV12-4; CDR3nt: TGTGCCAGCAGAGTCCTGGACACTGAAGCTTTCTTT; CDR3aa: CASRVLDTEAFF
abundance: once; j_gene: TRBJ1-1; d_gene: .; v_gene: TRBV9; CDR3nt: TGTGCCAGCAGCCCTTCCCCGGGGGCAGGAAATATGAACACTGAAGCTTTCTTT; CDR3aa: CASSPSPGAGNMNTEAFF
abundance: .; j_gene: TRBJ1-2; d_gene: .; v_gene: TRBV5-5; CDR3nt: TGTGCCAGCAGCTTACAGCCGGCTAGTTCGGGAGGCTACACCTTC; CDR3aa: CASSLQPASSGGYTF
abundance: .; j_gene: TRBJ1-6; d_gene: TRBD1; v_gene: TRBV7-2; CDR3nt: TGTGCCAGCAGCTTAGGGCAGGGGGTGAATTCACCCCTCCACTTT; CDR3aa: CASSLGQGVNSPLHF
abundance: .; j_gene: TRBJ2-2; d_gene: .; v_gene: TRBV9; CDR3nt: TGTGCCAGCAGCGTAGGACAGTCGGGCACCGGGGAGCTGTTTTTT; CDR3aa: CASSVGQSGTGELFF
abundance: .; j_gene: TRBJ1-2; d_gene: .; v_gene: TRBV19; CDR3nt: TGTGCCAGTAGTATACCCAGGGGCGATGGCTACACCTTC; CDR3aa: CASSIPRGDGYTF
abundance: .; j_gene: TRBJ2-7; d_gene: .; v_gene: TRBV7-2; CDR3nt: TGTGCCAGCAGTTATTCGGGTACAGACTACGAGCAGTACTTC; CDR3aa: CASSYSGTDYEQYF
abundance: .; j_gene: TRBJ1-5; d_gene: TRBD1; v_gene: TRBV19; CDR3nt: TGTGCCAGTAGTACTTTCCCCGGGACAGGGGCGAATGGTCAGCCCCAGCATTTT; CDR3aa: CASSTFPGTGANGQPQHF
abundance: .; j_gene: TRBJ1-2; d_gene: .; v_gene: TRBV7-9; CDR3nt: TGTGCCAGCAGCTTATCAGGGCGCTCGAGCTATGGCTACACCTTC; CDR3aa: CASSLSGRSSYGYTF
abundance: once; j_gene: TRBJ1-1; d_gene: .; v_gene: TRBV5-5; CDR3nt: TGTGCCAGCAGCTTATTAGTTGGGGTGCGGGTCACTGAAGCTTTCTTT; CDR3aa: CASSLLVGVRVTEAFF
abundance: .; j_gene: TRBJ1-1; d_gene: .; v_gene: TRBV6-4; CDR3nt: .; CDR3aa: CASSDGWGTGITFF
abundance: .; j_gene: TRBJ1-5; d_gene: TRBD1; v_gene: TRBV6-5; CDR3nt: TGTGCCAGCAGTCGCCGGGACAGGGTTTGGCAGCCCCAGCATTTT; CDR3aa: CASSRRDRVWQPQHF
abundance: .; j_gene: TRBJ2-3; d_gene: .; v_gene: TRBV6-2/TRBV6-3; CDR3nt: TGTGCCAGCAGTTACTCGATCTTAGCGGGCACAGATACGCAGTATTTT; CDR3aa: CASSYSILAGTDTQYF
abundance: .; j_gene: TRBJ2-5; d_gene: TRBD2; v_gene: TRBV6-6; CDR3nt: TGTGCCACTTTCCCTAGCGGGGGGTTAGAGACCCAGTACTTC; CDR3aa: CATFPSGGLETQYF
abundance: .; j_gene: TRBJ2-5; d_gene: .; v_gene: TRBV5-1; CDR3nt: TGCGCCAGCAGCCCGCAGAATGGGGGAGAGACCCAGTACTTC; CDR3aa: CASSPQNGGETQYF
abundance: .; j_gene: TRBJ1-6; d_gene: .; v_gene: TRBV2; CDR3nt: TGTGCCAGCAGCCAACAGGGCCGAGACCTCCACTTT; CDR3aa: CASSQQGRDLHF